This record concerns one T cell receptor beta chain sequence. This clonotype came up a few times. Its antigen is currently not known. Base-call qualities are not available, and no considerably larger clone is one nucleotide away. Ficoll-Paque density gradient centrifugation was the method used to isolate PBMCs. Including cysteine and phenylalanine, the CDR3 has 15 amino acids. CDR3 DNA only is kept here, 45 bases in frame from base 1. CDR1 MDHEN and CDR2 SYDVKM are derived from the germline V gene. Here V drops 6 bases and J drops 2 bases, and the junction holds 7 bases not matched to any gene. The instrument was an Illumina NovaSeq 6000. cDNA libraries for TCRalpha and TCRbeta were prepared by 5'RACE using constant-segment primers, with sample barcodes and unique molecular identifiers added. RNA was extracted from every sample with Trizol reagent. Libraries were amplified in two PCR steps, with a second sample barcode and Illumina TruSeq adapters added in the second step. Sequencing of the libraries was done on an Illumina NovaSeq, producing 2 x 150 bp paired-end reads. As for the original processing: With migec v1.2.7, reads were demultiplexed and then collapsed into UMI-guided consensus sequences. With mixcr v2.1.11, UMI consensuses were aligned to TRA and TRB V and J templates and assembled into clonotypes. A clonotype was counted as expanded or contracted only when both edgeR and NoisET called the clonotype significant, with the noise models trained on biological replicates. edgeR calls used a false discovery rate-adjusted p below 0.01 and a log2 fold-change threshold of 1. As an exploratory analysis of dynamics, max-normalized trajectories of the 1000 most abundant clonotypes were examined with PCA combined with hierarchical clustering. Each responding clone was given a CD4 or CD8 phenotype based on the CD4+ and CD8+ repertoires, which had been sequenced separately. TCRdb reanalyzed the raw reads on its own, using fastp at Q25 for trimming and MiXCR for clone calling, and kept in-frame beta chains. Merged by CDR3 protein, the rows form single entries marked with the most common genes and DNA. TCRdb, rather than the study authors, made the V and J calls. The sample has 300,000 to 400,000 distinct CDR3 sequences on record, around 15% of them singletons. The ten largest account for roughly 22% of the sample.

These data are taken from a study of T-cell memory formation after mild COVID-19 (dated by TCRdb to the early 2020s). For the study in its entirety: TCR sequence clusters from the two donors were largely donor specific. In two donors, T-cell clones that expanded and contracted after mild COVID-19 were tracked by sequencing TCRalpha and TCRbeta repertoires over time. The cohort comprised two young, previously healthy adult volunteers, one female and one male. General study outcomes and caveats: Some responding clones were detected in pre-infection memory, which suggested that pre-existing cross-reactive memory T cells had joined the SARS-CoV-2 response. The second-wave clones that peaked on day 37 were not confirmed to be SARS-CoV-2 specific. Clones that contracted from day 15 to 85 showed balanced CD4/CD8 phenotypes, whereas a second wave of clones that expanded from day 15 to 37 leaned towards CD4+. Contracting CD4+ clones were located mainly in the CM and EM memory subsets, whereas CD8+ clones were found to be enriched in EMRA. Only two mild cases were covered by the study, and larger cohorts that include severe cases with pre-infection samples were considered necessary.

This chain joins TRBV28 to TRBJ1-2; TRBD1 lines up with 9 middle nucleotides. The TCR sequence derives from a man between 18 and 29 years old who had mild COVID-19 (a few samples of this study predate the infection). The sample titles of this study are shuffled in the database, so cell type and time point are left out; the donor was told from shared clones. The source material was PBMCs or a T cell subset sorted from them (not recorded which). The CDR3 amino acid sequence is: CASSRPGQGNYGYTF. DNA sequence: TGTGCCAGCAGCCGCCCGGGACAGGGAAACTATGGCTACACCTTC.